This T cell receptor beta chain is from a study of T-cell reconstitution after alpha-beta-depleted transplantation in children (TCRdb year 2016). At the level of the whole study: The study quantitatively tracked T-cell immune reconstitution after TCRalphabeta/CD19-depleted allogeneic hematopoietic cell transplantation in children using TCR repertoire profiling.

This specimen's treatment or condition label, per the study, means: allogeneic hematopoietic cell transplantation with graft depleted of TCRalphabeta T cells and CD19 B cells. The children who served as transplant recipients had been given grafts of TCRalphabeta/CD19-depleted allogeneic hematopoietic cells. Library preparation employed PCR. The instrument given in TCRdb is Illumina HiSeq 2500. To normalize quantification of the TCRbeta repertoire, the TCR libraries were built with molecular barcoding that relied on unique molecular identifiers. In TCRdb, the public reads were trimmed at Q25 with fastp and aligned with MiXCR, with productive beta chains retained. When rows share a CDR3 protein, they turn into one entry using the most common DNA and genes. This sample holds about 830,000 distinct CDR3 sequences; approximately 15% were observed only once. The top ten hold around 4.5% of the sample. The investigation overall reported the following: In some patients, the high TCRbeta diversity seen at day 60 was put down to recipient T cells and intrathymic progenitors that had survived conditioning. Apparently early alphabetaT-cell count recovery about two months after transplant reportedly relied on only several hundred rapidly expanded clones derived from non-depleted graft cells. Over subsequent months, a decline in hyperexpanded clone frequencies was noted, and after one year, T-cell counts and TCRbeta diversity were mostly ascribed to newly produced T cells.

With respect to this clonotype: This receptor's antigen is unknown. No base quality information exists; no much larger clone differs at one position.

At the junction V is shortened by 0 bases and J by 8 bases, with 11 bases in between. The CDR3 contains 14 residues, cysteine and phenylalanine counted. The kept DNA is CDR3 alone, 42 bases in frame from the first base. The V gene is TRBV12-3 or TRBV12-4 and the J gene is TRBJ2-1; TRBD2 is perhaps the D gene, given 5 matching bases. The receptor comes from a male patient aged 10 to 17 who had a stem cell transplant for acute lymphoblastic leukemia, so the T cells may come from the graft donor. Material: PBMCs, mostly from graft donor cells, obtained 360 days after TCRalphabeta/CD19-depleted stem cell transplant. In nucleotide form, the sequence is TGTGCCAGCAGTTTAGCCCGTAGTAGCGATGAGCAGTTCTTC. The translation is CASSLARSSDEQFF.